These T cell receptor beta chains were read from a single sample in a study of response to subunit inactivated influenza vaccine. TCRdb re-derived calls from the RT-PCR reads in MiXCR, one entry per CDR3 protein. The sample includes under 750,000 distinct CDR3 sequences, about 10% of them seen just once. The sample in question was PBMCs from blood, obtained on the day of vaccination. Receptors originate from a man aged 50-59 years who received an inactivated influenza vaccine. Both conserved end residues are part of each CDR3. Fields, in order: D gene, clone size, V gene, J gene, CDR3 DNA, CDR3 protein. The D gene is left open where the match is weak. Only part of the rows carry a size: once, few, many, or a class if the clone is expanded.

d_gene: TRBD1
abundance: few
v_gene: TRBV10-3
j_gene: TRBJ2-2
CDR3nt: TGTGCCGCAGGGACAGGGGTCGACACCGGGGAGCTGTTTTTT
CDR3aa: CAAGTGVDTGELFF

d_gene: TRBD1
abundance: few
v_gene: TRBV11-2
j_gene: TRBJ2-7
CDR3nt: TGTGCCAGCAGCTTCGTTGACAGGGTGGAGGTCGAGCAGTACTTC
CDR3aa: CASSFVDRVEVEQYF

d_gene: NA
abundance: few
v_gene: TRBV15
j_gene: TRBJ1-6
CDR3nt: TGTGCCACCAGCAGAGATGGTATACTGGATACCAGTCTCCACTTT
CDR3aa: CATSRDGILDTSLHF

d_gene: TRBD2
abundance: NA
v_gene: TRBV5-1
j_gene: TRBJ2-1
CDR3nt: TGCGCCAGCAGCCATCTAACGGGGGGGAACAATGAGCAGTTCTTC
CDR3aa: CASSHLTGGNNEQFF

d_gene: NA
abundance: few
v_gene: TRBV20-1
j_gene: TRBJ2-3
CDR3nt: TGCAGTGCTCAGAATCCTAGCACAGATACGCAGTATTTT
CDR3aa: CSAQNPSTDTQYF

d_gene: NA
abundance: many
v_gene: TRBV11-1
j_gene: TRBJ2-5
CDR3nt: TGTGCCAGCAGCTTAAACGTAGCGGAAGAGACCCAGTACTTC
CDR3aa: CASSLNVAEETQYF

d_gene: NA
abundance: NA
v_gene: TRBV20-1
j_gene: TRBJ1-1
CDR3nt: TGCAGTGCTTTGGGGGGGGCCTGGCTCGAAACTGAAGCTTTCTTT
CDR3aa: CSALGGAWLETEAFF

d_gene: TRBD1
abundance: few
v_gene: TRBV7-9
j_gene: TRBJ2-3
CDR3nt: TGTGCCAGCAGCCAGGGGGCCATTTCCACAGATACGCAGTATTTT
CDR3aa: CASSQGAISTDTQYF

d_gene: TRBD1
abundance: NA
v_gene: TRBV11-2
j_gene: TRBJ1-2
CDR3nt: TGTGCCAGCAGCCCCCGGCCGGGGACAGGGGAGGTCTATGGCTACACCTTC
CDR3aa: CASSPRPGTGEVYGYTF

d_gene: TRBD1
abundance: few
v_gene: TRBV20-1
j_gene: TRBJ1-1
CDR3nt: TGCAGTGCGATGAAAACAGGGGATTCTGAAGCTTTCTTT
CDR3aa: CSAMKTGDSEAFF

d_gene: TRBD2
abundance: few
v_gene: TRBV2
j_gene: TRBJ2-7
CDR3nt: TGTGCCAGCAGTGTTACGGGGGGAATCGAGCAGTACTTC
CDR3aa: CASSVTGGIEQYF

d_gene: NA
abundance: many
v_gene: TRBV20-1
j_gene: TRBJ1-1
CDR3nt: TGCAGTGCTAGACCAGAAAACACTGAAGCTTTCTTT
CDR3aa: CSARPENTEAFF

d_gene: TRBD2
abundance: NA
v_gene: TRBV20-1
j_gene: TRBJ2-7
CDR3nt: TGCAGTGCCCCCCCTAGCGGGGTACCCTACGAGCAGTACTTC
CDR3aa: CSAPPSGVPYEQYF

d_gene: NA
abundance: few
v_gene: TRBV15
j_gene: TRBJ2-2
CDR3nt: TGTGCCACCAGCAGGAATTCGGTGGGCACCGGGGAGCTGTTTTTT
CDR3aa: CATSRNSVGTGELFF

d_gene: TRBD1
abundance: few
v_gene: TRBV20-1
j_gene: TRBJ1-6
CDR3nt: TGCAGTGCCCCCCCCGGGACAGCATTCTATAATTCACCCCTCCACTTT
CDR3aa: CSAPPGTAFYNSPLHF

d_gene: NA
abundance: many
v_gene: TRBV28
j_gene: TRBJ2-7
CDR3nt: TGTGCCAGCAGTTTGAGCGAAAACTACGAGCAGTACTTC
CDR3aa: CASSLSENYEQYF

d_gene: TRBD2
abundance: NA
v_gene: TRBV5-6
j_gene: TRBJ2-5
CDR3nt: TGTGCCAGCAGCGCATCCGGGACTAGCGGGGGTTGGTGGACCCAGTACTTC
CDR3aa: CASSASGTSGGWWTQYF

d_gene: NA
abundance: many
v_gene: TRBV6-2/TRBV6-3
j_gene: TRBJ2-5
CDR3nt: TGTGCCAGCAGTTACTTTGGACAGACCCAGTACTTC
CDR3aa: CASSYFGQTQYF

d_gene: TRBD1
abundance: many
v_gene: TRBV5-1
j_gene: TRBJ2-1
CDR3nt: TGCGCCAGCAGCCTCCCAGGGACAGGGGGCTTTGGGCAGTTCTTC
CDR3aa: CASSLPGTGGFGQFF

d_gene: NA
abundance: NA
v_gene: TRBV14
j_gene: TRBJ1-2
CDR3nt: TGTGCCAGCAGCCAAGGAAGGGCCAGGGCCCTTAGGGGCTACACCTTC
CDR3aa: CASSQGRARALRGYTF

d_gene: TRBD2
abundance: few
v_gene: TRBV11-2
j_gene: TRBJ2-7
CDR3nt: TGTGCCAGCAGCTTAGTTTTGGGGGGGACCTACGAGCAGTACTTC
CDR3aa: CASSLVLGGTYEQYF

d_gene: NA
abundance: few
v_gene: TRBV11-2
j_gene: TRBJ2-3
CDR3nt: TGTGCCAGCAGATCTCTAGCAAGGGATACGCAGTATTTT
CDR3aa: CASRSLARDTQYF

d_gene: NA
abundance: many
v_gene: TRBV29-1
j_gene: TRBJ2-2
CDR3nt: TGCAGCGTTGAAGATCGTGGGCGGACTGGGGAGCTGTTTTTT
CDR3aa: CSVEDRGRTGELFF

d_gene: TRBD1
abundance: many
v_gene: TRBV7-8
j_gene: TRBJ2-5
CDR3nt: TGTGCCAGCAGTCCCACAGGGGCCCCGAGGGAGACCCAGTACTTC
CDR3aa: CASSPTGAPRETQYF

d_gene: NA
abundance: NA
v_gene: TRBV27
j_gene: TRBJ2-1
CDR3nt: TGTGCCAGCAGTTTATCCCAAACCCGGGGGGCTTCATCTGAGTGGCAGTTCTTC
CDR3aa: CASSLSQTRGASSEWQFF

d_gene: NA
abundance: few
v_gene: TRBV4-3
j_gene: TRBJ1-1
CDR3nt: TGCGCCAGCAGCCAAGATGGGCGGGGGACTGAAGCTTTCTTT
CDR3aa: CASSQDGRGTEAFF

d_gene: TRBD2
abundance: few
v_gene: TRBV10-3
j_gene: TRBJ2-3
CDR3nt: TGTGCCATCACCTCCGGGACTAGCGGGGGGGCCGCAGATACGCAGTATTTT
CDR3aa: CAITSGTSGGAADTQYF

d_gene: NA
abundance: NA
v_gene: TRBV5-1
j_gene: TRBJ2-5
CDR3nt: TGCGCCAGCAGCTTGTCCTACGAGACCCAGTACTTC
CDR3aa: CASSLSYETQYF

d_gene: TRBD2
abundance: NA
v_gene: TRBV20-1
j_gene: TRBJ2-7
CDR3nt: TGCAGTGCTATAGCGGGAGTATACGAGCAGTACTTC
CDR3aa: CSAIAGVYEQYF

d_gene: NA
abundance: many
v_gene: TRBV29-1
j_gene: TRBJ1-2
CDR3nt: TGCAGCGTTGTCTACCCGTCCTATGGCTACACCTTC
CDR3aa: CSVVYPSYGYTF

d_gene: TRBD1
abundance: NA
v_gene: TRBV20-1
j_gene: TRBJ2-3
CDR3nt: TGCAGTGCTATAGGAGCCAGGGGGCTTGAAGATACGCAGTATTTT
CDR3aa: CSAIGARGLEDTQYF

d_gene: TRBD1
abundance: NA
v_gene: TRBV12-3/TRBV12-4
j_gene: TRBJ1-4
CDR3nt: TGTGCCAGCAGTGGCACCGGGACAGGGGGGGAAAAACTGTTTTTT
CDR3aa: CASSGTGTGGEKLFF

d_gene: TRBD1
abundance: few
v_gene: TRBV4-3
j_gene: TRBJ2-2
CDR3nt: TGCGCCAGCAGCCAAGATCCCCAGGGGGCAGGCGGGGAGCTGTTTTTT
CDR3aa: CASSQDPQGAGGELFF

d_gene: TRBD1
abundance: NA
v_gene: TRBV19
j_gene: TRBJ2-2
CDR3nt: TGTGCCAGTTGTTCGATCAGGGGGCTGACGACCGGGGAGCTGTTTTTT
CDR3aa: CASCSIRGLTTGELFF

d_gene: NA
abundance: many
v_gene: TRBV12-3/TRBV12-4
j_gene: TRBJ2-6
CDR3nt: TGTGCCAGCAGTCCGGGGCACTCTGGGGCCAACGTCCTGACTTTC
CDR3aa: CASSPGHSGANVLTF

d_gene: NA
abundance: few
v_gene: TRBV5-1
j_gene: TRBJ2-7
CDR3nt: TGCGCCAGCAGCTTGGAGGGCACGGCGCAGTACTTC
CDR3aa: CASSLEGTAQYF

d_gene: NA
abundance: NA
v_gene: TRBV28
j_gene: TRBJ2-5
CDR3nt: TGTGCCAGCAGAAAAGCCGGAGGGGTGACCCAGTACTTC
CDR3aa: CASRKAGGVTQYF

d_gene: NA
abundance: many
v_gene: TRBV15
j_gene: TRBJ2-1
CDR3nt: TGTGCCACCAGCAGAGATCCCACAGCGATCGATGAGCAGTTCTTC
CDR3aa: CATSRDPTAIDEQFF

d_gene: NA
abundance: NA
v_gene: TRBV6-1
j_gene: TRBJ1-1
CDR3nt: TGTGCCAGCCGTGAGGAGGCTGAAGCTTTCTTT
CDR3aa: CASREEAEAFF

d_gene: TRBD1
abundance: many
v_gene: TRBV12-3/TRBV12-4
j_gene: TRBJ1-3
CDR3nt: TGTGCCAGCAGTCCAGGACAGGCGGGAAACACCATATATTTT
CDR3aa: CASSPGQAGNTIYF

d_gene: NA
abundance: NA
v_gene: TRBV28
j_gene: TRBJ2-7
CDR3nt: TGTGCCAGCACTCTCGGGACATACGGCTACGAGCAGTACTTC
CDR3aa: CASTLGTYGYEQYF

d_gene: NA
abundance: NA
v_gene: TRBV28
j_gene: TRBJ2-7
CDR3nt: TGTGCCAGCAGTTTACAGGAATTCGAGCAGTACTTC
CDR3aa: CASSLQEFEQYF

d_gene: NA
abundance: few
v_gene: TRBV30
j_gene: TRBJ2-7
CDR3nt: TGTGCCTGGAGTGTAAAGGGATGGTACGAGCAGTACTTC
CDR3aa: CAWSVKGWYEQYF